This T cell receptor beta chain was sequenced during a study of tumour-infiltrating T cells in Burkitt lymphoma (dated by TCRdb to the early 2020s). In the study overall: Clinical outcome was correlated with TCR repertoire data, and overall and progression-free survival were found to be predicted by productive clonality independently of established prognosticators, including age at diagnosis.

The library was obtained by the immunoSEQ multiplex PCR assay. TCRdb's version of the immuneACCESS table is confined to in-frame rearrangements and falls short of the full clone set. An unresolved V gene accounts for under half of the shortfall where checked; the remainder is of unknown origin. Within this sample are 4,500 to 6,500 clones, with roughly 9.8% of them counted one time only. Together, the top ten hold around 2% of the sample. A remark on this clone: Its antigen remains unidentified. Base qualities are missing; no much larger clone stands one base away.

Taken from the germline V gene (reference sequence), the CDR1 and CDR2 loops are SEHNR and FQNEAQ. Trimming takes 5 bases off V and 8 bases off J; junction bases not matched to a gene: 13. The cysteine opens and the phenylalanine closes a CDR3 of 16 amino acids. The read is trimmed to its CDR3 DNA, 48 bases read in frame from base 1. The receptor was isolated from a human donor with diffuse large B-cell lymphoma. The chain is assembled from TRBV7-9 and TRBJ1-2; 11 nucleotides in the junction match TRBD1. The specimen was tumor tissue. The CDR3: CASSPTRTGGSGGYTF. In nucleotides, the sequence is TGTGCCAGCAGCCCCACAAGGACAGGGGGCTCAGGAGGCTACACCTTC.